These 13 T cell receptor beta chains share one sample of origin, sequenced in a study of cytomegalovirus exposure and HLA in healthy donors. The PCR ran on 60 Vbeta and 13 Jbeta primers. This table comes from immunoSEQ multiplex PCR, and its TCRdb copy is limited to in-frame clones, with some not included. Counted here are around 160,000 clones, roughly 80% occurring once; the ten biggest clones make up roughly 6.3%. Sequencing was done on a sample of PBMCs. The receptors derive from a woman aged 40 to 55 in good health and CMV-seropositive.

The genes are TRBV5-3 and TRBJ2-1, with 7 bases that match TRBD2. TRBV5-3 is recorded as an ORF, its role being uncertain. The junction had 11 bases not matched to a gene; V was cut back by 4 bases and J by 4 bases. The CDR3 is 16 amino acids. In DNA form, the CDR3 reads TGTGCCAGAAGCCATAAGCGGGGTCCCCGTTACAATGAGCAGTTCTTC. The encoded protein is CARSHKRGPRYNEQFF.

CDR3 residues: CASSAPGNEKLFF. As DNA, the CDR3 is TGTGCCAGCAGTGCCCCGGGTAATGAAAAACTGTTTTTT. The rearrangement uses TRBV6-5 and TRBJ1-4; D gene unclear. The CDR3 contains 13 residues. The V and J ends lost 5 bases and 4 bases respectively, with 8 bases between them. Germline lookup yields CDR1 MNHEY and CDR2 SVGAGI.

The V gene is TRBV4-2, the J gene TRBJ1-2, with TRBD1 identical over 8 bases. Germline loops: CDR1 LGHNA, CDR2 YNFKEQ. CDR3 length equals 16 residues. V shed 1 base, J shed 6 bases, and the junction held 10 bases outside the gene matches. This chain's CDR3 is CASSQAPGQGENGYTF. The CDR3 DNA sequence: TGTGCCAGCAGCCAAGCCCCTGGACAGGGTGAGAATGGCTACACCTTC.

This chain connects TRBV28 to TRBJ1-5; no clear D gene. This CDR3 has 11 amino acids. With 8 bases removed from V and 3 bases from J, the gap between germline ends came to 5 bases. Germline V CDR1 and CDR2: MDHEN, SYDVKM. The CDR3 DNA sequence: TGTGCCAGCTCCCACAATCAGCCCCAGCATTTT. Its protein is CASSHNQPQHF.

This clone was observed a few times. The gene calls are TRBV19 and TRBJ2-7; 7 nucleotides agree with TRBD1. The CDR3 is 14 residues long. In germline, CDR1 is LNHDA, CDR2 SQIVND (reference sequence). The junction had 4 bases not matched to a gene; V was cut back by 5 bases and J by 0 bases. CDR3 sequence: CASSPGQASYEQYF. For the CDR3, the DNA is TGTGCCAGTAGTCCCGGACAGGCCTCCTACGAGCAGTACTTC.

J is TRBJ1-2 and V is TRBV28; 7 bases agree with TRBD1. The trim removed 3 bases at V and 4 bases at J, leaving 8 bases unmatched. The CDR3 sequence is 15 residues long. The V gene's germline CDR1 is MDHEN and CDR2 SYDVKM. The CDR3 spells CASSFGGRGIYGYTF. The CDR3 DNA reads TGTGCCAGCAGTTTTGGCGGCAGGGGGATCTATGGCTACACCTTC.

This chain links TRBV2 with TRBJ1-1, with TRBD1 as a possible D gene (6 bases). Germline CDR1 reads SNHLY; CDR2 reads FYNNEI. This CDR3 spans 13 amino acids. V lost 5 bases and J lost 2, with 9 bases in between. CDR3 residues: CASSRTENTEAFF. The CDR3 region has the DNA TGTGCCAGCAGTAGGACAGAAAACACTGAAGCTTTCTTT.

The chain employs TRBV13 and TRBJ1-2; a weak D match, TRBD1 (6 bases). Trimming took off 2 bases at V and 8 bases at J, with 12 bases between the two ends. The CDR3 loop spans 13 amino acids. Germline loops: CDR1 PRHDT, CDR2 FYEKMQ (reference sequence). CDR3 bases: TGTGCCAGCAGCTTATCTGGGGGCGGGGGCTACACCTTC. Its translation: CASSLSGGGGYTF. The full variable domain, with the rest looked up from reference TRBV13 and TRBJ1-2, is AAGVIQSPRHLIKEKRETATLKCYPIPRHDTVYWYQQGPGQDPQFLISFYEKMQSDKGSIPDRFSAQQFSDYHSELNMSSLELGDSALYFCASSLSGGGGYTFGSGTRLTVV.

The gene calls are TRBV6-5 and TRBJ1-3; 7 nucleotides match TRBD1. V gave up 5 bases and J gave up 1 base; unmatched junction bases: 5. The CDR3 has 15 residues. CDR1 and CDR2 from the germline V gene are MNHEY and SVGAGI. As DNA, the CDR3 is TGTGCCAGCAGTCGACTGACAGGGTCTGGAAACACCATATATTTT. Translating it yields CASSRLTGSGNTIYF.

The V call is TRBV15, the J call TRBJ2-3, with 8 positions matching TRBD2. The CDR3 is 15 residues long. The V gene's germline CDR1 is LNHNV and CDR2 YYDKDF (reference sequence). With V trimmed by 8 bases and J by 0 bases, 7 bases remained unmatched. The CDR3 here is CATLDSGVSTDTQYF. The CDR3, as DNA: TGTGCCACCCTGGATAGCGGGGTGAGCACAGATACGCAGTATTTT.

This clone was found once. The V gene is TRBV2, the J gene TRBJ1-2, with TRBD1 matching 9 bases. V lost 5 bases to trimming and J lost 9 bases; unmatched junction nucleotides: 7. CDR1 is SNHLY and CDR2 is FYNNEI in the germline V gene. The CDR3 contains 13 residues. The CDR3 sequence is CASSRDREMSYTF. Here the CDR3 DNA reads TGTGCCAGCAGTCGGGACAGGGAGATGAGCTACACCTTC.

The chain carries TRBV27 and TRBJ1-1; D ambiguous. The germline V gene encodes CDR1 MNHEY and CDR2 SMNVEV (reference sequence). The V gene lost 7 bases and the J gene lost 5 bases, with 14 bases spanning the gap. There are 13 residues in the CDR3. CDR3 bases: TGTGCCAGCACCCGGGTCGCGGGGACTGAAGCTTTCTTT. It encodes CASTRVAGTEAFF.

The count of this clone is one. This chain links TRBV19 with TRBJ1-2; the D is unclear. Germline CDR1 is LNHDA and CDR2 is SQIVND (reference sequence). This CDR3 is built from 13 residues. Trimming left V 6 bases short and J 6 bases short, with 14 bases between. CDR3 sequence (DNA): TGTGCCAGTAGCTCACGAGGTCGCGATGGCTACACCTTC. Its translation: CASSSRGRDGYTF.